This T cell receptor beta chain was captured by sequencing in a study of blood T cell repertoires in COVID-19. Germline CDR1 reads LNHDA; CDR2 reads SQIVND (reference sequence). The CDR3 sequence is 16 residues long. With 7 bases removed from V and 7 bases from J, the gap between germline ends came to 23 bases. Profiled with immunoSEQ multiplex PCR; TCRdb holds only in-frame clones, not every one. The sample shows about 140,000 clones, nearly 80% of them seen only once. The V gene is TRBV19, the J gene TRBJ2-1, with D perhaps matching TRBD2 (7 bases). Input material: PBMCs or T cells enriched from blood (not recorded which). This TCR derives from a woman between 45 and 60 years old who had recovered from COVID-19. CDR3 sequence (DNA): TGTGCCAGTACCCAGTCCCAACAGGGAGGGTGGAATGAGCAGTTCTTC. This sequence encodes CASTQSQQGGWNEQFF. The full variable domain, in which reference TRBV19 and TRBJ2-1 provide the parts outside the CDR3, is DGGITQSPKYLFRKEGQNVTLSCEQNLNHDAMYWYRQDPGQGLRLIYYSQIVNDFQKGDIAEGYSVSREKKESFPLTVTSAQKNPTAFYLCASTQSQQGGWNEQFFGPGTRLTVL.